This TCR beta chain derives from a study of neurological immune-mediated disorders. Many counts were recorded for this clonotype. The CDR3 is 13 residues long. Unmatched junction bases numbered 8, after V lost 5 bases and J lost 9 bases. Germline V CDR1 and CDR2: DFQATT, SNEGSKA (reference sequence). Synthesis of cDNA was carried out by template-switch 5'RACE. The reaction used 10-nucleotide random UMIs. A single record per CDR3 protein comes from TCRdb applying MiXCR to the 5' RACE reads. The sample includes tens of thousands of distinct CDR3 sequences, 12% seen only once; the top ten take about 10%.

The TCR comes from a woman in her sixties or seventies with HTLV-1-associated myelopathy (HAM/TSP). The sequenced material came from PBMCs. This rearrangement joins TRBV20-1 to TRBJ1-4; 8 positions agree with TRBD1. The CDR3 region is CSAQQGVVQKLFF. For the CDR3, the DNA is TGCAGTGCTCAACAGGGGGTAGTCCAAAAACTGTTTTTT.